A selection of T cell receptor beta chains follows, all from one sample in a study of metastatic and nonmetastatic thyroid tumors. TCRdb re-processed the PCR reads through MiXCR. The table lists fewer than 55,000 clones, around 15% of them singletons. Sequencing was performed on blood. These receptors were obtained from a female donor with papillary thyroid cancer or a benign thyroid nodule (not recorded which). Some clones in this sample may be carry-over from other donors' samples. Both conserved end residues are part of each CDR3. Each record gives: J gene, clone size, V gene, D gene, CDR3 length, CDR3 DNA, CDR3 protein. The D gene is left open where the match is weak. A clone size is listed for some rows: how often the clone was seen (once, few, many), or a class if it is expanded.

J: TRBJ1-1
size: many
V: TRBV29-1
D: -
length: 12
DNA: TGCAGCGTTGTTCCGACGAACACTGAAGCTTTCTTT
CDR3: CSVVPTNTEAFF

J: TRBJ1-2
size: -
V: TRBV28
D: -
length: 15
DNA: TGTGCCAGCACCCAGGGCCCCACAGGGATTCAGGGCTACACCTTC
CDR3: CASTQGPTGIQGYTF

J: TRBJ2-2
size: -
V: TRBV5-1
D: TRBD1
length: 15
DNA: TGCGCCAGCAGCCTGGGGACAGGGGGCACCGGGGAGCTGTTTTTT
CDR3: CASSLGTGGTGELFF

J: TRBJ1-3
size: many
V: TRBV7-6
D: -
length: 15
DNA: TGTGCCAGCACCTTGGGGGGGAGCTCTGGAAACACCATATATTTT
CDR3: CASTLGGSSGNTIYF

J: TRBJ2-6
size: few
V: TRBV28
D: -
length: 15
DNA: TGTGCCAGCAACCCCGGGACGGGAGGGGCCAACGTCCTGACTTTC
CDR3: CASNPGTGGANVLTF

J: TRBJ2-7
size: many
V: TRBV12-3/TRBV12-4
D: TRBD2
length: 14
DNA: TGTGCCAGCAAGCTAGCGGGAGGGTCCTACGAGCAGTACTTC
CDR3: CASKLAGGSYEQYF

J: TRBJ2-2
size: medium-sized
V: TRBV12-3/TRBV12-4
D: -
length: 14
DNA: TGTGCCAGCAGTTTAGGTCGGACGGCCGGGGAGCTGTTTTTT
CDR3: CASSLGRTAGELFF

J: TRBJ1-1
size: few
V: TRBV28
D: -
length: 15
DNA: TGTGCCAGCACCCCAGGGGTGAGGGTGAACACTGAAGCTTTCTTT
CDR3: CASTPGVRVNTEAFF

J: TRBJ2-3
size: many
V: TRBV9
D: TRBD2
length: 16
DNA: TGTGCCAGCAGCCTGGGACTAGCGGGAGGCCCAGATACGCAGTATTTT
CDR3: CASSLGLAGGPDTQYF

J: TRBJ2-2
size: many
V: TRBV7-2
D: -
length: 13
DNA: TGTGCCAGCAGCTTCGGGATCACCGGGGAGCTGTTTTTT
CDR3: CASSFGITGELFF

J: TRBJ2-7
size: many
V: TRBV9
D: -
length: 15
DNA: TGTGCCAGCAGCGTAGATGCAGGGAGAGGGGCGGAGCAGTACTTC
CDR3: CASSVDAGRGAEQYF

J: TRBJ1-1
size: many
V: TRBV12-3/TRBV12-4
D: -
length: 14
DNA: TGTGCCAGCAGTTTAAGCCAGGGTGGGACTGAAGCTTTCTTT
CDR3: CASSLSQGGTEAFF

J: TRBJ1-6
size: -
V: TRBV6-1
D: -
length: 17
DNA: TGTGCCAGCAGTGATCCACCGGGGAAACGGGTCGATAAACCCCTCCACTTT
CDR3: CASSDPPGKRVDKPLHF

J: TRBJ2-1
size: many
V: TRBV4-1
D: -
length: 16
DNA: TGCGCCAGCAGCCAATCCCTCGTCAGAGAGTACAATGAGCAGTTCTTC
CDR3: CASSQSLVREYNEQFF

J: TRBJ2-1
size: many
V: TRBV29-1
D: -
length: 13
DNA: TGCAGCGTTGGGCAGACTACCAACAATGAGCAGTTCTTC
CDR3: CSVGQTTNNEQFF

J: TRBJ2-1
size: many
V: TRBV30
D: -
length: 16
DNA: TGTGCCTGGAGTGTAAGAATCGCCGCCCGAGGGGATGAGCAGTTCTTC
CDR3: CAWSVRIAARGDEQFF

J: TRBJ1-3
size: many
V: TRBV19
D: TRBD1
length: 14
DNA: TGTGCCAGTAGACTCGGACAGGCAGAAAACACCATATATTTT
CDR3: CASRLGQAENTIYF

J: TRBJ1-1
size: many
V: TRBV7-6
D: -
length: 13
DNA: TGTGCCAGCAGCTTATCTACAGGGACTGAAGCTTTCTTT
CDR3: CASSLSTGTEAFF

J: TRBJ2-7
size: many
V: TRBV7-9
D: -
length: 14
DNA: TGTGCCAGCAGCTCGCAGGGAAGCTCCTACGAGCAGTACTTC
CDR3: CASSSQGSSYEQYF

J: TRBJ2-3
size: many
V: TRBV11-2
D: -
length: 16
DNA: TGTGCCAGCAGCTTAGTGGCTAGTGGGAGCACAGATACGCAGTATTTT
CDR3: CASSLVASGSTDTQYF

J: TRBJ1-5
size: many
V: TRBV5-1
D: -
length: 13
DNA: TGCGCCAGCAGCTTGGAAGGTCTGCAGCCCCAGCATTTT
CDR3: CASSLEGLQPQHF

J: TRBJ1-5
size: many
V: TRBV28
D: -
length: 20
DNA: TGTGCCAGCAGTTTAATGCTGGGGGGGCAGGATGCCAGTAGAGATCAGCCCCAGCATTTT
CDR3: CASSLMLGGQDASRDQPQHF

J: TRBJ1-3
size: many
V: TRBV5-1
D: -
length: 14
DNA: TGCGCCAGCAGCTACGGGGACGCTGGAAACACCATATATTTT
CDR3: CASSYGDAGNTIYF

J: TRBJ2-7
size: few
V: TRBV20-1
D: TRBD2
length: 15
DNA: TGCAGTGCTAGGGAACACACTAGCGGGGCCTACGAGCAGTACTTC
CDR3: CSAREHTSGAYEQYF

J: TRBJ1-2
size: few
V: TRBV10-2
D: TRBD1
length: 15
DNA: TGCGCCAGCAGTGAGTCCTCCACAGGGGGAGGGGGCTACAACTTC
CDR3: CASSESSTGGGGYNF

J: TRBJ1-1
size: -
V: TRBV6-4
D: -
length: 13
DNA: TGTGCCAGCAGTTCAACTCAACAAACTGAAGCTTTCTTT
CDR3: CASSSTQQTEAFF

J: TRBJ2-5
size: -
V: TRBV6-5
D: -
length: 15
DNA: TGTGCCAGCAGTTCCACCGGGATAATCCAAGAGACCCAGTACTTC
CDR3: CASSSTGIIQETQYF

J: TRBJ1-2
size: few
V: TRBV6-5
D: -
length: 13
DNA: TGTGCCAGCAGTTACTCAGGGAACTATGGCTACACCTTC
CDR3: CASSYSGNYGYTF

J: TRBJ2-7
size: few
V: TRBV7-5
D: -
length: 18
DNA: -
CDR3: CISVPGGVSAGGPYEQYF

J: TRBJ1-5
size: few
V: TRBV28
D: -
length: 13
DNA: TGTGCCAGAAGCTTACTTAGCAATCAGCCCCAGCATTTT
CDR3: CARSLLSNQPQHF

J: TRBJ2-1
size: few
V: TRBV18
D: TRBD1
length: 15
DNA: TGTGCCAGCTCCCCCGGGACAGGGTCCTACAATGAGCAGTTCTTC
CDR3: CASSPGTGSYNEQFF

J: TRBJ2-3
size: -
V: TRBV6-2/TRBV6-3
D: TRBD2
length: 16
DNA: TGTGCCAGCAGCGACCGAGGCGGGGGGGCCCCAGATACGCAGTATTTT
CDR3: CASSDRGGGAPDTQYF

J: TRBJ2-2
size: -
V: TRBV5-1
D: -
length: 15
DNA: TGCGCCAGCAGCCCGGGGACTCCCCTCCCCGGGGAGCTGTTTTTT
CDR3: CASSPGTPLPGELFF

J: TRBJ2-1
size: many
V: TRBV9
D: -
length: 15
DNA: TGTGCCAGCAGCCGTCTGGGGGGGCGGAACAATGAGCAGTTCTTC
CDR3: CASSRLGGRNNEQFF

J: TRBJ1-2
size: once
V: TRBV19
D: TRBD1
length: 16
DNA: TGTGCCACAGGACTGGACAGGAGACCTCAGAACTATGGCTACACCTTC
CDR3: CATGLDRRPQNYGYTF

J: TRBJ2-3
size: -
V: TRBV5-2
D: -
length: 18
DNA: TGTGCCAGCAATTCTTTGGCGGGTGGATCGTTGTGGACAGATACGCAGTATTTT
CDR3: CASNSLAGGSLWTDTQYF

J: TRBJ2-2
size: -
V: TRBV5-1
D: TRBD2
length: 15
DNA: TGCGCCAGCAGCCTCCCAGCGGGAGATACCTGGGAGCTGTTTTTT
CDR3: CASSLPAGDTWELFF

J: TRBJ2-7
size: -
V: TRBV19
D: -
length: 14
DNA: TGTGCCAGTAGTATTGGCCCAGGGAACTACGAGCAGTACTTC
CDR3: CASSIGPGNYEQYF

J: TRBJ2-6
size: many
V: TRBV5-1
D: TRBD1
length: 16
DNA: TGCGCCAGCAGCTCCGGGACAGCCTCTGGGGCCAACGTCCTGACTTTC
CDR3: CASSSGTASGANVLTF

J: TRBJ1-1
size: -
V: TRBV11-3
D: -
length: 12
DNA: TGTGCCAGCAGCTTAGAGGTGACTGAAGCTTTCTTT
CDR3: CASSLEVTEAFF

J: TRBJ1-3
size: many
V: TRBV7-2
D: -
length: 18
DNA: TGTGCCAGCAGCCCCCACAGAGGCATTCTCCTCTCTGGAAACACCATATATTTT
CDR3: CASSPHRGILLSGNTIYF

J: TRBJ1-6
size: -
V: TRBV10-3
D: -
length: 14
DNA: TGTGCCACCGTAGGGAGCTCCTATAATTCTACCCTCCACTTT
CDR3: CATVGSSYNSTLHF